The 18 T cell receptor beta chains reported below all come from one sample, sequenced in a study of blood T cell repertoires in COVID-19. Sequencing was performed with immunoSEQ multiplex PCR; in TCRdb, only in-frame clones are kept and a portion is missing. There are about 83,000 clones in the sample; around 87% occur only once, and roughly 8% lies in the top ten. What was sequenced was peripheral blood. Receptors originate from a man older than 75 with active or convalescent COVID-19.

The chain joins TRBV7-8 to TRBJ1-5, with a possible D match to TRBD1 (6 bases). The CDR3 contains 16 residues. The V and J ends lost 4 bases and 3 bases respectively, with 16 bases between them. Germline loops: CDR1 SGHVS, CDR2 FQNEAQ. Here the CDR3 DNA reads TGTGCCAGCAGCTCTCACCGACAGGCTTACAATCAGCCCCAGCATTTT. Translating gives CASSSHRQAYNQPQHF.

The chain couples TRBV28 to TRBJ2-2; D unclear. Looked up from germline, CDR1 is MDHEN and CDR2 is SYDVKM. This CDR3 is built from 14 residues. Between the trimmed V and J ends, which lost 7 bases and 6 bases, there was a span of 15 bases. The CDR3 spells CASTSTVEAGELFF. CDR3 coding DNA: TGTGCCAGCACCTCCACGGTCGAGGCCGGGGAGCTGTTTTTT.

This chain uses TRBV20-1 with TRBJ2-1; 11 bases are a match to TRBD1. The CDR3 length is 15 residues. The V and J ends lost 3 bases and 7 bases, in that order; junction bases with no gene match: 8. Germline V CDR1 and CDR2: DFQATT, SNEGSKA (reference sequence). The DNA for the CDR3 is TGCAGTGCTAGTCTGGGACAGGGGGTTGGAAATGAGCAGTTCTTC. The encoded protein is CSASLGQGVGNEQFF.

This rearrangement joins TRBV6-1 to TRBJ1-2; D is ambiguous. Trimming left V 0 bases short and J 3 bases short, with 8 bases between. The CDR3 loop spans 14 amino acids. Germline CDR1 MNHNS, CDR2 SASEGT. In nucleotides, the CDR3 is TGTGCCAGCAGTGAAGCTAGGACTCACTATGGCTACACCTTC. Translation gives CASSEARTHYGYTF.

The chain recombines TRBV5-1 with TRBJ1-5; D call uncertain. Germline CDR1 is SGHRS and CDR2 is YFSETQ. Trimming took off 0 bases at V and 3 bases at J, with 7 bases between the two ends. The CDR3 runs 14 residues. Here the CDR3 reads CASSLGLSNQPQHF. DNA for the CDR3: TGCGCCAGCAGCTTGGGACTTTCCAATCAGCCCCAGCATTTT. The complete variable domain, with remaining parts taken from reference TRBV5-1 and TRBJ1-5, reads KAGVTQTPRYLIKTRGQQVTLSCSPISGHRSVSWYQQTPGQGLQFLFEYFSETQRNKGNFPGRFSGRQFSNSRSEMNVSTLELGDSALYLCASSLGLSNQPQHFGDGTRLSIL.

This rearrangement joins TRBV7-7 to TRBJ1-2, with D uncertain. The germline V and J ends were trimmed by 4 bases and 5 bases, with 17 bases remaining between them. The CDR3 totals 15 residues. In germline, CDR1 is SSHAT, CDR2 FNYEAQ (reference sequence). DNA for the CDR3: TGTGCCAGCAGCTCCCCTCGTGGGCTTTCATATGGCTACACCTTC. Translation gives CASSSPRGLSYGYTF.

For the CDR3, the DNA is TGTGCCAGCAGCCGGTCATGGACAAACTTAAACACTGAAGCTTTCTTT. Translated, it gives CASSRSWTNLNTEAFF. The J gene is TRBJ1-1, the V gene TRBV16; D perhaps matches TRBD1 (5 bases). The CDR3 sequence is 16 residues long. Trimming removed 4 bases at V and 2 bases at J, with 17 bases between. Germline-derived CDR1 and CDR2 are KGHSY and FQNENV.

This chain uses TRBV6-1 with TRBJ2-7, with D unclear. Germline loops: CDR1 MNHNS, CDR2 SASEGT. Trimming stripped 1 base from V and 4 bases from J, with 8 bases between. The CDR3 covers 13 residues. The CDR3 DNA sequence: TGTGCCAGCAGTGAAGGATCGGTGTACGAGCAGTACGTC. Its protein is CASSEGSVYEQYV.

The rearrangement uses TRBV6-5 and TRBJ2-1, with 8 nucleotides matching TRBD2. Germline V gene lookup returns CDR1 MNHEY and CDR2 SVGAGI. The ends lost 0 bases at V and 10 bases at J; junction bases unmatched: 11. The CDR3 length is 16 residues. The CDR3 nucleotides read TGTGCCAGCAGTTACTCGAGATCAGCGGGAGCTGGGGAGCAGTTCTTC. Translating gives CASSYSRSAGAGEQFF.

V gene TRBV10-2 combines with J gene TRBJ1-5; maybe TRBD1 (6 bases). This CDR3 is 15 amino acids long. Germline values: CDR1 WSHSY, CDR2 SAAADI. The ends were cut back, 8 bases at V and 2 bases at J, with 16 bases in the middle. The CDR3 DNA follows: TGCGCCAGCGCCGGCGGGGGGCAGCGCAATCAGCCCCAGCATTTT. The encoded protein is CASAGGGQRNQPQHF.

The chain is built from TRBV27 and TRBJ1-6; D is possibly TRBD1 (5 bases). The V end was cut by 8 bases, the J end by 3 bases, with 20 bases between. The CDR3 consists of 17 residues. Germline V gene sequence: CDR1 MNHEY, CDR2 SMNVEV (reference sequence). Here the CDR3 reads CASALGVGRGYNSPLHF. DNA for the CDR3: TGTGCCAGCGCCCTAGGCGTAGGGAGGGGCTATAATTCACCCCTCCACTTT.

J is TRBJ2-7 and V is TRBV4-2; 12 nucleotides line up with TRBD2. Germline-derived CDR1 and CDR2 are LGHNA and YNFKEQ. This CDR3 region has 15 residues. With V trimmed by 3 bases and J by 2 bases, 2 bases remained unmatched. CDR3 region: CASSQTSGSPYEQYV. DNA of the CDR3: TGTGCCAGCAGCCAGACTAGCGGGAGCCCCTACGAGCAGTACGTC.

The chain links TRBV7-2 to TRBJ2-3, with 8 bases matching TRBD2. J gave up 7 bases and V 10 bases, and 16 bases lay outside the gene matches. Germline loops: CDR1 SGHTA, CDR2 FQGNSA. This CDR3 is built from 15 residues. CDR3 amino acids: CANRLGRGERNTQYF. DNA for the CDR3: TGTGCCAACAGGCTCGGGCGGGGGGAGCGGAATACGCAGTATTTT.

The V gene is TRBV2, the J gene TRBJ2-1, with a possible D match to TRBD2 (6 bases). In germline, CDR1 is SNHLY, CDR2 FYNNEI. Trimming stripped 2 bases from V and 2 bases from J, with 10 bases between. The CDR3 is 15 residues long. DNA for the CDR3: TGTGCCAGCAGTGAACGGGAGAACACCTACAATGAGCAGTTCTTC. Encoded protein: CASSERENTYNEQFF.

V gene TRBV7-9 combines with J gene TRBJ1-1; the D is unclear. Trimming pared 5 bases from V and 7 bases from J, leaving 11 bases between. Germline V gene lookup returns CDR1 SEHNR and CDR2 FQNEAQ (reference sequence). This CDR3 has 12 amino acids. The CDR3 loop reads CASSNRRNEAFF. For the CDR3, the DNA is TGTGCCAGCAGCAACCGGCGGAATGAAGCTTTCTTT.

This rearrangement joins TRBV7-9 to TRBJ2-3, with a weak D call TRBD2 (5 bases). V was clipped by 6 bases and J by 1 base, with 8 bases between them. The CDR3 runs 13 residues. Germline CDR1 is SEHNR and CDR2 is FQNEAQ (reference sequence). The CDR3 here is CASRARGTDTQYF. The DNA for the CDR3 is TGTGCCAGCAGGGCGAGGGGCACAGATACGCAGTATTTT.

CDR3: CASSPNRVGPQHF. Written as DNA, the CDR3 is TGTGCCAGCAGCCCGAACCGGGTCGGTCCCCAGCATTTT. This chain connects TRBV6-2 or TRBV6-3 to TRBJ1-5; D is ambiguous. V was shortened by 6 bases and J by 10 bases, with 16 bases between the two germline ends. Germline V lookup: CDR1 MNHEY, CDR2 SVGEGT. This CDR3 region has 13 residues.

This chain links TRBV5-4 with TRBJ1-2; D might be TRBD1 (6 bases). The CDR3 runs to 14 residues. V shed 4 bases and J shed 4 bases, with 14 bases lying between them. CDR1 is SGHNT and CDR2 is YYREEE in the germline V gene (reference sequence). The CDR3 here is CASSRWTVGYGYTF. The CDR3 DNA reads TGTGCCAGCAGCCGTTGGACAGTCGGCTATGGCTACACCTTC.